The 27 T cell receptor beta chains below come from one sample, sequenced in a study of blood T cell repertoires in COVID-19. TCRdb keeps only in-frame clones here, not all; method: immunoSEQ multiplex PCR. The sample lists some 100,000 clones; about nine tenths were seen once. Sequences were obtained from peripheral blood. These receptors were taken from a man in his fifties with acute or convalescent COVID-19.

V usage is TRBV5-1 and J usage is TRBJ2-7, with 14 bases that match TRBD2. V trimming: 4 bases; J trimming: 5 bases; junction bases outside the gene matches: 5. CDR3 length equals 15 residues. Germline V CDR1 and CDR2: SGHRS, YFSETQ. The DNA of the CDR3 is TGCGCCAGCAGCCACGGGACTAGCGGGAGACACGAGCAGTACTTC. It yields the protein CASSHGTSGRHEQYF.

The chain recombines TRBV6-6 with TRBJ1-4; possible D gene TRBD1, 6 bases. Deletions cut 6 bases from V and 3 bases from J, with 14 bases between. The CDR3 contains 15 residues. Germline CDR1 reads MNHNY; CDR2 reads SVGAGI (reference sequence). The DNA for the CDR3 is TGTGCCAGCAGAAACACAGGGTCCCCTAATGAAAAACTGTTTTTT. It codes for CASRNTGSPNEKLFF.

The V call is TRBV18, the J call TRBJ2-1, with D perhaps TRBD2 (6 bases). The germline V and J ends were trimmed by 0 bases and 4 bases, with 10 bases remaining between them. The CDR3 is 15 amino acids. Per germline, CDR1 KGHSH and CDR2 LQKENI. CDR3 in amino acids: CASSPPSGPYNEQFF. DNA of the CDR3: TGTGCCAGCTCACCACCAAGCGGGCCTTACAATGAGCAGTTCTTC.

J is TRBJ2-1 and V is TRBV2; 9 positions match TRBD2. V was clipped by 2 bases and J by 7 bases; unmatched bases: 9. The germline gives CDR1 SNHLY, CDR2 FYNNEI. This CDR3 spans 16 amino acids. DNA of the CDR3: TGTGCCAGCAGTGAAAGGACGGCGGGAGGGGGAAATGAGCAGTTCTTC. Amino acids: CASSERTAGGGNEQFF.

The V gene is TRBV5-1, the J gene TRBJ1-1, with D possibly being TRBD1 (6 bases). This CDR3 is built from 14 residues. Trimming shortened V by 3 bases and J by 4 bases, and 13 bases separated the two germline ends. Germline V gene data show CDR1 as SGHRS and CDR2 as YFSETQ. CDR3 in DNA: TGCGCCAGCAGCTCAACAGGGCTGGTCACTGAAGCTTTCTTT. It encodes CASSSTGLVTEAFF.

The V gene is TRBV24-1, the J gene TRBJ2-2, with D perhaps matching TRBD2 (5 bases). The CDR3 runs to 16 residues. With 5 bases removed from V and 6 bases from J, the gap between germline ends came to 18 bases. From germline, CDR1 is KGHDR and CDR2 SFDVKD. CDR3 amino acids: CATSALASRESGELFF. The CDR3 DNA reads TGTGCCACCAGTGCCCTTGCGAGCCGGGAATCCGGGGAGCTGTTTTTT.

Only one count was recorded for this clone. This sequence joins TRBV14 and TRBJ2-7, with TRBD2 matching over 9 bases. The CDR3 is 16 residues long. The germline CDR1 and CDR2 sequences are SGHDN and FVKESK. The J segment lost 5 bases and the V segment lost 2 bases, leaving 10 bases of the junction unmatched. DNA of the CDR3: TGTGCCAGCAGCCAACTATTAGCGGGAGTGGCCCACGAGCAGTACTTC. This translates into CASSQLLAGVAHEQYF. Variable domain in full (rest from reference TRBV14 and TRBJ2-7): EAGVTQFPSHSVIEKGQTVTLRCDPISGHDNLYWYRRVMGKEIKFLLHFVKESKQDESGMPNNRFLAERTGGTYSTLKVQPAELEDSGVYFCASSQLLAGVAHEQYFGPGTRLTVT.

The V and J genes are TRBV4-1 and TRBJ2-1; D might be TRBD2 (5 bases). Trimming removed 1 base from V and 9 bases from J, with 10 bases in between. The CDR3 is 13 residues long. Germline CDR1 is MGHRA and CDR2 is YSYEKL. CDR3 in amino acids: CASSQVPAGEQFF. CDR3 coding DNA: TGCGCCAGCAGCCAAGTGCCCGCGGGTGAGCAGTTCTTC.

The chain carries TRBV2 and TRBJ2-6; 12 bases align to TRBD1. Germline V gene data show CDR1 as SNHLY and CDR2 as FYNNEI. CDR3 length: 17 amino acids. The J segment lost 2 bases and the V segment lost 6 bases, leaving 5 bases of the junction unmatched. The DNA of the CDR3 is TGTGCCAGCAGGCCGGGACAGGGGGCGCCTGGGGCCAACGTCCTGACTTTC. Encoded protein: CASRPGQGAPGANVLTF.

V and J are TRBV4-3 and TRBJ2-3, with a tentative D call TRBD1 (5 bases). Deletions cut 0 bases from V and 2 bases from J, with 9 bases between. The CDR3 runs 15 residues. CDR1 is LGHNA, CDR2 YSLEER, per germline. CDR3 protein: CASSQDYRNTDTQYF. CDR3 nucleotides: TGCGCCAGCAGCCAAGATTACAGGAACACAGATACGCAGTATTTT.

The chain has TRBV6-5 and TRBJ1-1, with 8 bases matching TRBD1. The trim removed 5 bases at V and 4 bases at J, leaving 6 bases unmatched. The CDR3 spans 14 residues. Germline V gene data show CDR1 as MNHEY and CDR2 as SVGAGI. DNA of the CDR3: TGTGCCAGCAGTCCTGGACAGGGCATCACTGAAGCTTTCTTT. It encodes CASSPGQGITEAFF.

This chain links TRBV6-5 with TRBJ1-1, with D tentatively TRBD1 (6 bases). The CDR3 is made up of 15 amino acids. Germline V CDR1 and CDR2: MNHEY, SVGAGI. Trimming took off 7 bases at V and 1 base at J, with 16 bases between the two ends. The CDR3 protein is CASTPTGTRNTEAFF. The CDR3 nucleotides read TGTGCCAGCACCCCCACAGGGACCAGGAACACTGAAGCTTTCTTT.

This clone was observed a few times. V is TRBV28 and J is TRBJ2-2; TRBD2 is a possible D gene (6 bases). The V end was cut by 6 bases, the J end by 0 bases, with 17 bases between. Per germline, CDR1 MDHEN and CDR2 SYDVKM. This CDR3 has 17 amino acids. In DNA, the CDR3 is TGTGCCAGCAGGCCCTGGTCGGGAGCTCCGAACACCGGGGAGCTGTTTTTT. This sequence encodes CASRPWSGAPNTGELFF.

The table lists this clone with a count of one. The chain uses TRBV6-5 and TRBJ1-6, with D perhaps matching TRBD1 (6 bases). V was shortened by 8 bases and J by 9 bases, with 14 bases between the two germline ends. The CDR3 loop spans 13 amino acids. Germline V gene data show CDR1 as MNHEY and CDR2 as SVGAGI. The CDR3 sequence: CASGRTAGSPLHF. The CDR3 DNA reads TGTGCCAGCGGTAGGACAGCAGGTTCACCCCTCCACTTT.

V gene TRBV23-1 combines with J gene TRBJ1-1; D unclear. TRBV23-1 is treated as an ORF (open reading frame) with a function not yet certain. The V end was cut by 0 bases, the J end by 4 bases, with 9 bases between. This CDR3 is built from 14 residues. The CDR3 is CASSQSCRPTEAFF. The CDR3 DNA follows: TGCGCCAGCAGTCAATCCTGCAGGCCCACTGAAGCTTTCTTT.

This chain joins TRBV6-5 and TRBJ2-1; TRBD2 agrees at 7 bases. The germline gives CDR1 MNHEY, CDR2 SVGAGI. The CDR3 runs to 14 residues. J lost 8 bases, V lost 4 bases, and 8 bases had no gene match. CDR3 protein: CASSSSGTTHEQFF. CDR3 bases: TGTGCCAGCAGTTCCTCCGGGACTACCCATGAGCAGTTCTTC.

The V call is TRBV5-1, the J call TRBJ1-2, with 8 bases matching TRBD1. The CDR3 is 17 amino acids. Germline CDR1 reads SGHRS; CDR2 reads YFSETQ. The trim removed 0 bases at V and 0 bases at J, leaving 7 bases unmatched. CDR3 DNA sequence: TGCGCCAGCAGCTTGGAGACAGGGGCATTGGCTAACTATGGCTACACCTTC. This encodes CASSLETGALANYGYTF. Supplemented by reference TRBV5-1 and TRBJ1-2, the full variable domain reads KAGVTQTPRYLIKTRGQQVTLSCSPISGHRSVSWYQQTPGQGLQFLFEYFSETQRNKGNFPGRFSGRQFSNSRSEMNVSTLELGDSALYLCASSLETGALANYGYTFGSGTRLTVV.

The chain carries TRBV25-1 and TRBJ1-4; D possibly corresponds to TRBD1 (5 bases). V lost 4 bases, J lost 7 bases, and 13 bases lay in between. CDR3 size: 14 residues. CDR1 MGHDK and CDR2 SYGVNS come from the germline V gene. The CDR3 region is CASSAQGRGEKLFF. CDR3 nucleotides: TGTGCCAGCAGTGCCCAGGGAAGAGGTGAAAAACTGTTTTTT.

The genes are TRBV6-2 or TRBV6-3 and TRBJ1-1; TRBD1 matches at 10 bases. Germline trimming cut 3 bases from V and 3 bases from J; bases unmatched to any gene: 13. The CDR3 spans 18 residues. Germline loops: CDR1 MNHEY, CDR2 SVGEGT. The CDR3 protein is CASSYSPRQGARDTEAFF. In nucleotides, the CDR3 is TGTGCCAGCAGTTATAGCCCTCGACAGGGGGCTAGGGACACTGAAGCTTTCTTT.

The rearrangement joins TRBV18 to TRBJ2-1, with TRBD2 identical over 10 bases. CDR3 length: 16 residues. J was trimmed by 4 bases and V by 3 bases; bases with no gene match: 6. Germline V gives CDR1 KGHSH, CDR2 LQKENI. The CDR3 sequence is CASSPASGRGYNEQFF. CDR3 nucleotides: TGTGCCAGCTCACCGGCTAGCGGGAGAGGGTACAATGAGCAGTTCTTC.

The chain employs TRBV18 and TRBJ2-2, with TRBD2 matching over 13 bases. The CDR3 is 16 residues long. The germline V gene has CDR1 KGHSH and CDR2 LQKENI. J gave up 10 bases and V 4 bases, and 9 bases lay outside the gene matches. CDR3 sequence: CASSLWTSGSSVELFF. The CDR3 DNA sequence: TGTGCCAGCTCACTCTGGACTAGCGGGAGTTCAGTGGAGCTGTTTTTT.

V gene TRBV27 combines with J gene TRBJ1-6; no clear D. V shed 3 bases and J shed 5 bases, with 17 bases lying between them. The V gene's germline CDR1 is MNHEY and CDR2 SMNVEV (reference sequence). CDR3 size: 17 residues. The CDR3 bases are TGTGCCAGCAGTTTCCCTCCCCGAGGCGGGGATAATTCACCCCTCCACTTT. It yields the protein CASSFPPRGGDNSPLHF.

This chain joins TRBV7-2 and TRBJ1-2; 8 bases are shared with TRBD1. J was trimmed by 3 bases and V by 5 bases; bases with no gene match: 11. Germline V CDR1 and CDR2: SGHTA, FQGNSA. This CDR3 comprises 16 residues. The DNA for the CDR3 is TGTGCCAGCAGCCCATCGGACAGGGAGGAGTACTATGGCTACACCTTC. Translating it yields CASSPSDREEYYGYTF.

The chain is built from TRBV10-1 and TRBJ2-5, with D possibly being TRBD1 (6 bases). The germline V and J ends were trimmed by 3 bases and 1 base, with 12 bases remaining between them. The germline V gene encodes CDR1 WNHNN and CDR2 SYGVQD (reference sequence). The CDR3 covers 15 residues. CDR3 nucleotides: TGCGCCAGCAGTGACAGGGGTATGATCCAAGAGACCCAGTACTTC. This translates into CASSDRGMIQETQYF.

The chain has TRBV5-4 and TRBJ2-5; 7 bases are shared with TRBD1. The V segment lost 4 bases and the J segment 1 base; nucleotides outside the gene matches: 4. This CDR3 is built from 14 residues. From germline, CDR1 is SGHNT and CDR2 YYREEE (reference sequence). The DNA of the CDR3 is TGTGCCAGCAGCCTCCGGGACAGCCAAGAGACCCAGTACTTC. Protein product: CASSLRDSQETQYF.

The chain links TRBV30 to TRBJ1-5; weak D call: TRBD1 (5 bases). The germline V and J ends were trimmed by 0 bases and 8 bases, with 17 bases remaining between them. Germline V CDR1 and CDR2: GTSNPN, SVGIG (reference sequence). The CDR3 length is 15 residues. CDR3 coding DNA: TGTGCCTGGAGTGTACGGGGGGGTTTTAAGGAGCCCCAGCATTTT. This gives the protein CAWSVRGGFKEPQHF. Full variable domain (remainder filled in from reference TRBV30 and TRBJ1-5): SQTIHQWPATLVQPVGSPLSLECTVEGTSNPNLYWYRQAAGRGLQLLFYSVGIGQISSEVPQNLSASRPQDRQFILSSKKLLLSDSGFYLCAWSVRGGFKEPQHFGDGTRLSIL.

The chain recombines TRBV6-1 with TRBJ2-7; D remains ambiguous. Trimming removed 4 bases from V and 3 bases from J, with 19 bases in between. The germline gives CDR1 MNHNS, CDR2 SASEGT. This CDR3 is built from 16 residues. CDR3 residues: CASSVPTPIYFYEQYF. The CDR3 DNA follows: TGTGCCAGCAGTGTGCCCACCCCAATCTACTTCTACGAGCAGTACTTC.